A selection of T cell receptor beta chains follows, all from one sample in a study of monozygotic twins with inflammatory bowel disease. TCRdb re-called the 5' RACE reads; every CDR3 protein appears as one record, without DNA. The sample table sets out some 210,000 distinct CDR3 sequences. Sequences were obtained from blood. These receptors were taken from a human donor with ulcerative colitis or Crohn's disease, or a healthy co-twin of an affected twin (not recorded which). Both conserved end residues are part of each CDR3. The order of the fields is J gene, V gene, CDR3 protein.

>TRBJ2-6|TRBV6-1
CASSELPDRGLGSGANVLTF
>TRBJ1-1|TRBV19
CASSQIGGNTEAFF
>TRBJ1-1|TRBV29-1
CSARGSNPLNTEAFF
>TRBJ1-2|TRBV12-3/TRBV12-4
CASRILPYGYTF
>TRBJ2-7|TRBV7-2
CASSATGTGRYEQYF
>TRBJ2-2|TRBV7-6
CASRTSRDTGELFF
>TRBJ2-5|TRBV20-1
CSAALGHLGETQYF
>TRBJ2-5|TRBV3-1
CASNSPAPTGHQETQYF
>TRBJ2-5|TRBV15
CATSRDPAGGLGETQYF
>TRBJ2-3|TRBV10-3
CATSLPDTQYF
>TRBJ1-2|TRBV5-1
CASSSGSGQDYGYTF
>TRBJ1-1|TRBV19
CASMRDMNTEAFF
>TRBJ1-5|TRBV4-2
CASSHQGGSNQPQHF
>TRBJ2-7|TRBV12-3/TRBV12-4
CASSSNRDYSYEQYF
>TRBJ2-3|TRBV20-1
CSARDPIASPRTDTQYF
>TRBJ1-4|TRBV23-1
CASLNPRGQRCF
>TRBJ2-5|TRBV10-1
CASSESGGSLETQYF
>TRBJ2-3|TRBV10-1
CASSHGTLGTDTQYF
>TRBJ1-5|TRBV19
CASSIGRGQPNQPQHF
>TRBJ2-5|TRBV20-1
CSARREMETQYF
>TRBJ2-7|TRBV20-1
CSARETTGNEQYF
>TRBJ2-3|TRBV12-3/TRBV12-4
CASSPDRARRTDTQYF
>TRBJ2-7|TRBV5-1
CASSADRDSYEQYF
>TRBJ1-1|TRBV6-5
CASSYGQTEAFF
>TRBJ1-2|TRBV12-3/TRBV12-4
CASRPSGTAGYTF
>TRBJ2-1|TRBV29-1
CSVVGGGPYNEQFF
>TRBJ1-5|TRBV2
CASSESPGRNQPQHF
>TRBJ1-4|TRBV5-1
CASSLDTAQTELFF
>TRBJ2-7|TRBV2
CASSKDRGTYEQYF
>TRBJ1-1|TRBV2
CASRGVLLLNTEAFF
>TRBJ1-2|TRBV20-1
CSARPDRVEGYTF
>TRBJ2-3|TRBV5-1
CASSGGQGFSTDTQYF
>TRBJ2-5|TRBV6-6
CAGSPGTLETQYF
>TRBJ2-1|TRBV7-2
CASSQIQGAYNEQFF
>TRBJ2-2|TRBV5-4
CASSLAGRGIGELFF
>TRBJ2-3|TRBV20-1
CSARDRTTRGSSF
>TRBJ2-1|TRBV5-5
CASSPTRGLASSYNEQFF
>TRBJ1-2|TRBV29-1
CSVGGTDREGYGYTF
>TRBJ1-6|TRBV5-1
CASSEGINRGNDSPLHF
>TRBJ1-6|TRBV9
CASGTASNNSPLHF
>TRBJ2-5|TRBV29-1
CSAAASQETQYF
>TRBJ2-1|TRBV7-7
CASSLQQGGVDEQFF
>TRBJ2-3|TRBV3-1
CASSPTGFYTDTQYF
>TRBJ1-5|TRBV3-1
CASSRGHAGNQPQHF
>TRBJ2-1|TRBV5-5
CASSLVARAEWEQFF
>TRBJ2-2|TRBV5-1
CASRNFSNTGELFF
>TRBJ2-1|TRBV27
CASSLKSGGANNEQFF
>TRBJ1-5|TRBV14
CASSRDSYQPQHF
>TRBJ1-2|TRBV7-9
CASSANRGRVYGYTF
>TRBJ2-2|TRBV5-1
CASLQANANTGELFF
>TRBJ1-2|TRBV7-2
CASSLGGSHYGYTF
>TRBJ1-2|TRBV6-5
CASSYSDTDYGYTF
>TRBJ1-5|TRBV6-6
CASIKQGRNQPQHF